This T cell receptor (beta chain) emerged from a study of cytomegalovirus exposure and HLA in healthy donors. General study findings and limits: As a later analysis showed, several of the most significant clusters appeared to be linked to common viral pathogens. Later work associated roughly 15,000 TCR beta sequences with HLA alleles at 0.05 false discovery rate. Sequencing depth across donors, presence/absence analyses assumed, was roughly uniform. Beyond CMV serostatus, there was no information to go on about immune exposure.

PCR amplification relied on 60 Vbeta primers (plus 13 Jbeta primers). The data were produced by immunoSEQ multiplex PCR, yet TCRdb's version contains in-frame clones alone and is incomplete. The sample includes about 200,000 clones, roughly 85% of them seen just once. V gave up 1 base and J gave up 2 bases, with 7 bases separating them. Per germline, CDR1 SGHDT and CDR2 YYEEEE. The CDR3 is 14 residues long. On this clone itself: Antigen specificity is unknown.

This clonotype originated in a woman younger than 45 in good health and CMV-seropositive. Sequencing used PBMCs. This chain uses TRBV5-6 with TRBJ1-3; D gene ambiguous. CDR3 amino acids: CASSLIAAGNTIYF. CDR3 nucleotide sequence: TGTGCCAGCAGCTTGATAGCAGCTGGAAACACCATATATTTT.